This TCR beta chain derives from a study of regulatory T cells in long-lasting Graves disease. General study points: Favored usage of TRBV28, TRBJ1-2 and TRBJ2-5 was recorded in persistent disease.

The CDR3 extends over 16 amino acids. The germline V and J ends were trimmed by 9 bases and 2 bases, with 21 bases remaining between them. In germline, CDR1 is SGHAT, CDR2 FQDESV (reference sequence). Building the TCR beta libraries relied on iRepertoire HTBI primers, and CDR3 regions underwent Arm-PCR. TCRdb reprocessed the multiplex PCR reads with MiXCR, giving one entry per CDR3 protein. The table shows about 220,000 distinct CDR3 sequences, with approximately 19% occurring only once. Regarding this clonotype: The target antigen is unknown.

Time point specified: newly diagnosed GD, antithyroid drugs for less than 3 months. PBMC-derived RNA was used for the TCR library. In addition, the sample was reused for a study of T cells in Graves' hyperthyroidism and ophthalmopathy. From that paper: The TCR CDR3 was amplified in a first-round RT-PCR using the HTBI primer set.

This sequence was found in a woman aged 25 to 45 with Graves disease. The specimen comprised peripheral blood mononuclear cells (PBMCs), sampled at new diagnosis, from a patient treated with antithyroid drugs. The J gene is TRBJ2-3, the V gene TRBV11-1; TRBD2 might be the D (7 bases). The CDR3 region is CASSGGANIFTDTQYF. The CDR3 nucleotides read TGTGCCAGTAGTGGGGGGGCCAACATTTTCACAGATACGCAGTATTTT.